The 25 T cell receptor beta chains below come from one sample, sequenced in a study of blood T cell repertoires in COVID-19. Profiling relied on immunoSEQ multiplex PCR, and the TCRdb table lists in-frame clones only, not all of them. The sample includes around 130,000 clones, more than 70% seen only once; the top ten take approximately 3.6%. The sequenced material came from peripheral blood. The source is a woman aged 55-70 years with acute or convalescent COVID-19.

This sequence joins TRBV5-1 and TRBJ1-5; a possible D gene is TRBD1 (5 bases). Deletions cut 4 bases from V and 2 bases from J, with 13 bases between. CDR1 and CDR2 (germline): SGHRS, YFSETQ. This CDR3 region has 15 residues. The CDR3 nucleotides are TGCGCCAGCAGCCCCGGGGGTCGGGGCAATCAGCCCCAGCATTTT. Residues: CASSPGGRGNQPQHF.

A note on this clone: A junction end diverges from the germline sequence, so it may reflect a read error. The V and J genes are TRBV7-7 and TRBJ2-5, with D maybe TRBD1 (5 bases). The CDR3 consists of 14 residues. Germline CDR1 reads SSHAT; CDR2 reads FNYEAQ (reference sequence). The CDR3 loop is CASSLGRRVETQYF. CDR3 coding DNA: TGTGCTAGCAGCTTAGGTCGCAGGGTAGAGACCCAGTACTTC. Looking up the rest from reference TRBV7-7 and TRBJ2-5 gives the full variable domain: GAGVSQSPRYKVTKRGQDVTLRCDPISSHATLYWYQQALGQGPEFLTYFNYEAQPDKSGLPSDRFSAERPEGSISTLTIQRTEQRDSAMYRCASSLGRRVETQYFGPGTRLLVL.

V and J are TRBV5-1 and TRBJ2-1, with 13 bases aligning to TRBD2. Germline CDR1 SGHRS, CDR2 YFSETQ. The length of the CDR3 is 16 residues. After removal of 4 bases from V and 5 bases from J, the junction contained 6 bases not matched to a gene. CDR3 in DNA: TGCGCCAGCAGCCTCGCCGGGACTAGCGGGAACAATGAGCAGTTCTTC. This encodes CASSLAGTSGNNEQFF.

This rearrangement joins TRBV9 to TRBJ1-1; D gene uncertain. The CDR3 is made up of 15 amino acids. The V gene lost 0 bases and the J gene lost 5 bases, with 14 bases spanning the gap. Germline V gene sequence: CDR1 SGDLS, CDR2 YYNGEE. CDR3 loop: CASSVAGIPRTEAFF. In DNA, the CDR3 is TGTGCCAGCAGCGTAGCCGGAATTCCGCGGACTGAAGCTTTCTTT.

The chain uses TRBV5-1 and TRBJ2-7, with 14 bases matching TRBD2. The ends lost 3 bases at V and 2 bases at J; junction bases unmatched: 1. Germline loops: CDR1 SGHRS, CDR2 YFSETQ. The CDR3 spans 15 residues. CDR3 in DNA: TGCGCCAGCAGCTCGGGACTAGCGGGAGCCTACGAGCAGTACTTC. Translating gives CASSSGLAGAYEQYF.

J is TRBJ2-7 and V is TRBV5-1; D remains unclear. V shed 4 bases and J shed 7 bases, with 21 bases lying between them. The CDR3 runs to 15 residues. Germline V gene sequence: CDR1 SGHRS, CDR2 YFSETQ. CDR3: CASSPPGGMFGEQYF. The CDR3, as DNA: TGCGCCAGCAGCCCCCCCGGCGGAATGTTTGGGGAGCAGTACTTC. The full variable domain, in which reference TRBV5-1 and TRBJ2-7 provide the parts outside the CDR3, is KAGVTQTPRYLIKTRGQQVTLSCSPISGHRSVSWYQQTPGQGLQFLFEYFSETQRNKGNFPGRFSGRQFSNSRSEMNVSTLELGDSALYLCASSPPGGMFGEQYFGPGTRLTVT.

This chain uses TRBV7-3 with TRBJ1-1; TRBD1 aligns across 8 bases. V lost 6 bases, J lost 4 bases, and 13 bases stayed unmatched. CDR3 length: 16 residues. In germline, CDR1 is SGHTA, CDR2 FQGTGA. CDR3 sequence (DNA): TGTGCCAGCAGTTCTTACCCGGGACAGGCTTTCACTGAAGCTTTCTTT. This translates into CASSSYPGQAFTEAFF.

V is TRBV5-1 and J is TRBJ2-1; 10 positions agree with TRBD2. The CDR3 runs 15 residues. V trimming: 4 bases; J trimming: 9 bases; junction bases outside the gene matches: 10. Germline V gene sequence: CDR1 SGHRS, CDR2 YFSETQ. The CDR3 is CASSTSLSGRTEQFF. CDR3 DNA: TGCGCCAGCAGCACGTCTCTTAGCGGGAGGACTGAGCAGTTCTTC.

The V gene is TRBV11-2, the J gene TRBJ1-3, with 7 bases lining up with TRBD1. J gave up 4 bases and V 2 bases, and 11 bases lay outside the gene matches. The CDR3 has 17 residues. CDR1 is SGHAT, CDR2 FQNNGV, per germline. CDR3 loop: CASSLRTPGGPGNTIYF. Here the CDR3 DNA reads TGTGCCAGCAGCTTACGGACCCCAGGGGGGCCCGGAAACACCATATATTTT.

V and J are TRBV2 and TRBJ1-2; 8 nucleotides align to TRBD1. V trimming: 6 bases; J trimming: 2 bases; junction bases outside the gene matches: 8. The CDR3 sequence is 15 residues long. The germline gives CDR1 SNHLY, CDR2 FYNNEI. The CDR3 spells CASSAYHRGNYGYTF. DNA for the CDR3: TGTGCCAGCAGCGCGTACCACAGGGGGAACTATGGCTACACCTTC.

The V and J genes are TRBV27 and TRBJ1-5; TRBD1 aligns across 7 bases. After removal of 6 bases from V and 4 bases from J, the junction contained 9 bases not matched to a gene. The germline CDR1 and CDR2 sequences are MNHEY and SMNVEV (reference sequence). The CDR3 is 15 residues long. The CDR3 here is CASSLTGWGNQPQHF. CDR3 DNA: TGTGCCAGCAGCCTGACAGGGTGGGGTAATCAGCCCCAGCATTTT.

With respect to this clone: Other DNA sequences from this sample encode an identical CDR3 as well. The chain couples TRBV10-3 to TRBJ2-1, with 7 bases that match TRBD2. CDR3 length: 14 amino acids. The V segment lost 4 bases and the J segment 3 bases; nucleotides outside the gene matches: 3. Germline values: CDR1 ENHRY, CDR2 SYGVKD. This CDR3 reads CAISVGGNYNEQFF. The CDR3 DNA reads as TGTGCCATCAGTGTGGGAGGGAACTACAATGAGCAGTTCTTC.

This rearrangement joins TRBV5-1 to TRBJ2-1; possibly TRBD2 for D (6 bases). The ends were cut back, 1 base at V and 8 bases at J, with 10 bases in the middle. The CDR3 extends over 13 amino acids. The germline V gene encodes CDR1 SGHRS and CDR2 YFSETQ. CDR3 sequence: CASSLRETDEQFF. The CDR3 coding sequence is TGCGCCAGCAGCTTGCGGGAGACCGATGAGCAGTTCTTC.

This clone was recorded only once. The chain couples TRBV10-3 to TRBJ1-1, with 7 bases matching TRBD1. V shed 6 bases and J 1 base; nucleotides not matched to a gene: 5. The CDR3 extends over 14 amino acids. Looked up from germline, CDR1 is ENHRY and CDR2 is SYGVKD. The CDR3 nucleotides read TGTGCCATCAGCGGGACAGCCCAGAACACTGAAGCTTTCTTT. It translates to CAISGTAQNTEAFF.

The gene calls are TRBV6-6 and TRBJ1-5, with D uncertain. Trimming took 10 bases from V and 1 from J, leaving 20 bases between them. Germline loops: CDR1 MNHNY, CDR2 SVGAGI (reference sequence). This CDR3 contains 16 residues. The DNA for the CDR3 is TGTGCCACCCTCCCTAGTGGGTTCGAAAGCAATCAGCCCCAGCATTTT. Amino acids: CATLPSGFESNQPQHF.

The V call is TRBV6-1, the J call TRBJ1-3, with D possibly being TRBD1 (5 bases). Germline loops: CDR1 MNHNS, CDR2 SASEGT. This CDR3 has 15 residues. V dropped 1 base and J dropped 2 bases, with 9 bases sitting between them. The DNA for the CDR3 is TGTGCCAGCAGTGAAGTCCAGGGCCCTGGAAACACCATATATTTT. Protein product: CASSEVQGPGNTIYF.

This chain links TRBV2 with TRBJ1-2, with D possibly being TRBD1 (5 bases). Germline-derived CDR1 and CDR2 are SNHLY and FYNNEI. The CDR3 is made up of 14 amino acids. V dropped 6 bases and J dropped 2 bases, with 13 bases sitting between them. CDR3 coding DNA: TGTGCCAGCAGAGGCAGGGTCCCCAACTATGGCTACACCTTC. It translates to CASRGRVPNYGYTF.

The rearrangement uses TRBV5-4 and TRBJ1-4; no reliable D call. CDR3 length: 13 residues. V was shortened by 4 bases and J by 6 bases, with 10 bases between the two germline ends. The germline V gene has CDR1 SGHNT and CDR2 YYREEE (reference sequence). The CDR3 here is CASSQTRHEKLFF. CDR3 bases: TGTGCCAGCAGCCAGACACGGCATGAAAAACTGTTTTTT.

The chain links TRBV12-3 or TRBV12-4 to TRBJ2-5, with D unresolved. The ends were cut back, 6 bases at V and 8 bases at J, with 16 bases in the middle. The CDR3 spans 13 residues. The CDR3 region has the DNA TGTGCCAGCAGGGAAGCTAGTACTTTTACCCAGTACTTC. Its protein product is CASREASTFTQYF.

V is TRBV7-3 and J is TRBJ2-1, with TRBD2 identical over 10 bases. CDR1 and CDR2 from the germline V gene are SGHTA and FQGTGA. Germline trimming cut 2 bases from V and 5 bases from J; bases unmatched to any gene: 6. This CDR3 contains 16 residues. The CDR3 nucleotides are TGTGCCAGCAGCTTATGGCTAGCGGGAGTTAACAATGAGCAGTTCTTC. Translation: CASSLWLAGVNNEQFF.

The CDR3 is CASSPQPGLNTEAFF. The CDR3 region has the DNA TGTGCCAGCAGCCCCCAACCGGGGTTGAACACTGAAGCTTTCTTT. The chain has TRBV9 and TRBJ1-1, with D hard to call. In germline, CDR1 is SGDLS, CDR2 YYNGEE. The CDR3 has 15 amino acids. Trimming removed 4 bases from V and 0 bases from J, with 13 bases in between.

The genes are TRBV7-9 and TRBJ1-1; the D gene is possibly TRBD1 (5 bases). The CDR3 consists of 15 residues. In germline, CDR1 is SEHNR, CDR2 FQNEAQ (reference sequence). Trimming stripped 2 bases from V and 4 bases from J, with 14 bases between. CDR3 region: CASSLPGGSATEAFF. DNA for the CDR3: TGTGCCAGCAGCTTACCCGGGGGGTCGGCCACTGAAGCTTTCTTT.

On this clone: Other DNA variants within this sample encode the same CDR3. This chain connects TRBV11-2 to TRBJ1-1; tentatively, D is TRBD1 (6 bases). Trimming pared 2 bases from V and 1 base from J, leaving 8 bases between. The CDR3 runs 14 residues. CDR1 SGHAT and CDR2 FQNNGV come from the germline V gene. This chain's CDR3 is CASSLTDRNTEAFF. As DNA, the CDR3 is TGTGCCAGCAGCTTAACGGACAGGAACACTGAAGCTTTCTTT.

The chain employs TRBV11-1 and TRBJ1-2; 11 bases match TRBD1. This CDR3 contains 14 residues. CDR1 and CDR2 (germline): SGHAT, FQDESV (reference sequence). V was pared by 5 bases and J by 4 bases, with 3 bases of the junction left unmatched. CDR3 bases: TGTGCCAGCAGCCCCGGGACAGGGGGCTATGGCTACACCTTC. Its translation: CASSPGTGGYGYTF.

The V gene is TRBV28, the J gene TRBJ1-2; D call uncertain. The CDR3 sequence is 11 residues long. The V end lost 5 bases, the J end lost 10 bases, and 11 bases lay between the germline ends. Germline assignment: CDR1 MDHEN and CDR2 SYDVKM. CDR3 coding DNA: TGTGCCAGCAGTAACGGACTCGTCTACACCTTC. Translation gives CASSNGLVYTF.